This TCR beta chain comes out of a study of T-cell reconstitution after alpha-beta-depleted transplantation in children. General study points: One year post-transplant, T-cell counts and diversity were largely derived from T cells produced anew. Several hundred expanded graft clones reportedly were the source of alpha-beta T cells about two months after transplant.

TCRbeta library preparation incorporated unique molecular identifiers. TCRdb recomputed calls from the PCR reads with MiXCR, one row per CDR3 protein. The sample lists fewer than 1 million distinct CDR3 sequences; roughly 16% were seen once. The CDR3 spans 15 residues. Germline trimming cut 4 bases from V and 5 bases from J; bases unmatched to any gene: 8. Germline V CDR1 and CDR2: SEHNR, FQNEAQ (reference sequence). For this clonotype: Its target is unknown.

This chain uses TRBV7-9 with TRBJ2-1; 7 nucleotides agree with TRBD2. This receptor was identified in a male patient younger than 18 who had a stem cell transplant for acute lymphoblastic leukemia, so the T cells may come from the graft donor. The sequencing used PBMCs, mostly from graft donor cells, collected 360 days after TCRalphabeta/CD19-depleted stem cell transplant. This chain's CDR3 is CASSSGLISNNEQFF. DNA of the CDR3: TGTGCCAGCAGCTCGGGACTAATCTCAAACAATGAGCAGTTCTTC.